Following are 3 T cell receptor beta chains from one sample sequenced in a study of T cells in Graves' hyperthyroidism and ophthalmopathy. Template material for amplifying TCR beta CDR3 regions consisted of RNA transcripts. When the TCR CDR3 underwent first-round RT-PCR, the HTBI primer set was used. Using its own MiXCR run on the multiplex PCR reads, TCRdb lists one record per CDR3 protein. The sample has some 500,000 distinct CDR3 sequences; roughly an eighth are singletons. The material sequenced was blood. The origin of the receptors is a woman between 18 and 29 years old with Graves' hyperthyroidism.

This clonotype was seen ten or more times. The rearrangement links TRBV7-8 to TRBJ2-7, with 14 bases matching TRBD2. Germline V gene lookup returns CDR1 SGHVS and CDR2 FQNEAQ. V dropped 6 bases and J dropped 2; count of bases not matched to a gene: 3. CDR3 length: 15 amino acids. Here the CDR3 reads CASRRLAGGAYEQYV. The CDR3 nucleotides are TGTGCCAGCAGACGACTAGCGGGAGGGGCCTACGAGCAGTACGTC.

In this sample, this clonotype turned up many times. V gene TRBV12-3 or TRBV12-4 combines with J gene TRBJ1-1; D gene ambiguous. The CDR3 has 13 amino acids. Trimming cost V 7 bases and J 6 bases, with 15 bases left between them. This CDR3 is CASKRARTSEAFF. In DNA form, the CDR3 reads TGTGCCAGCAAAAGGGCCCGGACGTCTGAAGCTTTCTTT.

The table lists this clonotype with a count of one. V is TRBV11-1 and J is TRBJ2-7; 9 bases line up with TRBD1. CDR3 length: 15 residues. The V segment lost 5 bases and the J segment 3 bases; nucleotides outside the gene matches: 8. Germline V gives CDR1 SGHAT, CDR2 FQDESV (reference sequence). CDR3 protein: CASSRAGTGIYEQYF. In DNA, the CDR3 is TGTGCCAGCAGCCGCGCCGGGACAGGGATCTACGAGCAGTACTTC.